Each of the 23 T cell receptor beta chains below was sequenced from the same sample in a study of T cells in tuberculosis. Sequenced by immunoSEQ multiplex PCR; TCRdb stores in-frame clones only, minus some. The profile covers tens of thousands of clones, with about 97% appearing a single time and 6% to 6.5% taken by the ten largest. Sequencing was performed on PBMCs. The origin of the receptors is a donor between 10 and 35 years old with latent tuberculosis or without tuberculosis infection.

In DNA form, the CDR3 reads TGTGCCAGCAATGAGGCAGGAGGGACCGGGGAGCTGTTTTTT. It is translated as CASNEAGGTGELFF. The chain employs TRBV25-1 and TRBJ2-2, with D maybe TRBD2 (6 bases). Germline V CDR1 and CDR2: MGHDK, SYGVNS. The length of the CDR3 is 14 residues. V shed 7 bases and J shed 5 bases, with 14 bases lying between them.

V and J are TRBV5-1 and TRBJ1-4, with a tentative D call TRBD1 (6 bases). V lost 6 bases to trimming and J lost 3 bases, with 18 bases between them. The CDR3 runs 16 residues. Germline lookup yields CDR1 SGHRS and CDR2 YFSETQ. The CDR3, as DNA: TGCGCCAGCACAAAAGTAGGGGGTATGGCTAATGAAAAACTGTTTTTT. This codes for CASTKVGGMANEKLFF.

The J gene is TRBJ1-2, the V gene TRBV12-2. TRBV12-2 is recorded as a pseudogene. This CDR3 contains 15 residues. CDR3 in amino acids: CASRLKRGSNYGYTF. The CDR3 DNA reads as TGTGCAAGTCGCTTAAAGCGAGGGTCCAACTATGGCTACACCTTC.

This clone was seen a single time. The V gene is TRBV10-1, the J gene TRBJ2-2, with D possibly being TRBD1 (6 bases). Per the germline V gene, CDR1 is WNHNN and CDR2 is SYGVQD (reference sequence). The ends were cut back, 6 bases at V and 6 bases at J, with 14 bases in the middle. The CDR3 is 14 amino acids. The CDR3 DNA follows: TGCGCCAGCAGCCGGGACATCAAGGCCGGGGAGCTGTTTTTT. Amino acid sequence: CASSRDIKAGELFF.

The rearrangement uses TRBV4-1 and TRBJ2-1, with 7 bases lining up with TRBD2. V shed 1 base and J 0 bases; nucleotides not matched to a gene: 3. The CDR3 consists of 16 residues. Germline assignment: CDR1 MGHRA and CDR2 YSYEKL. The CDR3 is CASSQVPGGSYNEQFF. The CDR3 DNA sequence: TGCGCCAGCAGCCAAGTGCCGGGGGGCTCCTACAATGAGCAGTTCTTC.

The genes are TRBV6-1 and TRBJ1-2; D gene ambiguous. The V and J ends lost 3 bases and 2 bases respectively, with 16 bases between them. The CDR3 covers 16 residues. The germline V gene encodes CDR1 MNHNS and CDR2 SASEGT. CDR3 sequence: CASSDLWLKLNYGYTF. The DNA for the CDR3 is TGTGCCAGCAGTGACCTATGGTTGAAACTCAACTATGGCTACACCTTC.

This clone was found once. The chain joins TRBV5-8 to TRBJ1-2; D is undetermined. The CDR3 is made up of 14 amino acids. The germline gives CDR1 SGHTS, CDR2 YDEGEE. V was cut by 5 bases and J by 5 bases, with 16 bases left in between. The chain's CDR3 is CASRHGEGGYGYTF. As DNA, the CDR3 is TGTGCCAGCAGGCATGGGGAGGGTGGGTATGGCTACACCTTC.

The CDR3 is CASSLGGDLKETQYF. CDR3 bases: TGTGCCAGCAGCTTAGGGGGGGACTTGAAAGAGACCCAGTACTTC. V is TRBV7-8 and J is TRBJ2-5, with D perhaps TRBD2 (6 bases). The germline V and J ends were trimmed by 1 base and 3 bases, with 12 bases remaining between them. The germline V gene has CDR1 SGHVS and CDR2 FQNEAQ. This CDR3 has 15 residues.

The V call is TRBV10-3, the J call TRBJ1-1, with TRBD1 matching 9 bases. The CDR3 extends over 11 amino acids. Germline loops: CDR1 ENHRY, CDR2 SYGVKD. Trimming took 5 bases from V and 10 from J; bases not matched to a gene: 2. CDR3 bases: TGTGCCATCAGTCAGGACAGGGGAGCTTTCTTT. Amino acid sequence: CAISQDRGAFF.

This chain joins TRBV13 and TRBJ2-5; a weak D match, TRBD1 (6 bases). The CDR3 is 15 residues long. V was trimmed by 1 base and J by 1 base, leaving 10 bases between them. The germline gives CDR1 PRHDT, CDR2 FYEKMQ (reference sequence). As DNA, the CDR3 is TGTGCCAGCAGCTTAGCAACAGGGCTCCAAGAGACCCAGTACTTC. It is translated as CASSLATGLQETQYF.

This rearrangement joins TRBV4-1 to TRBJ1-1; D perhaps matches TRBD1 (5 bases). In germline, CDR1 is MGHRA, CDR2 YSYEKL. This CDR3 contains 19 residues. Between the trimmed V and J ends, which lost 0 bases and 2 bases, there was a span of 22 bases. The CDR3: CASSQEELGSSDRNTEAFF. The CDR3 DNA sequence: TGCGCCAGCAGCCAAGAAGAGTTGGGGTCTTCCGACAGAAACACTGAAGCTTTCTTT.

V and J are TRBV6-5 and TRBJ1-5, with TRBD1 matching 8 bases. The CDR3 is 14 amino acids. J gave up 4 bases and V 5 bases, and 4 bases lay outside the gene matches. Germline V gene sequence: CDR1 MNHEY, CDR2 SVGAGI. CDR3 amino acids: CASSKGQVNQPQHF. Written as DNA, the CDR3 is TGTGCCAGCAGTAAGGGACAGGTTAATCAGCCCCAGCATTTT.

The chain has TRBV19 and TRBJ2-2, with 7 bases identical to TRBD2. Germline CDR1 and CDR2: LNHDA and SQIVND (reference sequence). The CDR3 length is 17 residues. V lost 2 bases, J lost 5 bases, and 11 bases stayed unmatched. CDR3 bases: TGTGCCAGTAGTATATATGGCGGGAGACCGACGACCGGGGAGCTGTTTTTT. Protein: CASSIYGGRPTTGELFF. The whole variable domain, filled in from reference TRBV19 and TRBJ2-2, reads DGGITQSPKYLFRKEGQNVTLSCEQNLNHDAMYWYRQDPGQGLRLIYYSQIVNDFQKGDIAEGYSVSREKKESFPLTVTSAQKNPTAFYLCASSIYGGRPTTGELFFGEGSRLTVL.

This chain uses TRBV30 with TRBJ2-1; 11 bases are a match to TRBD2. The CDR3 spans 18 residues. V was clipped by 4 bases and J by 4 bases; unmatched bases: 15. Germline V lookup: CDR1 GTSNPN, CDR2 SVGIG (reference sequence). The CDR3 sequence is CAWTSSTSGTSGYNEQFF. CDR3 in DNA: TGTGCCTGGACAAGTTCTACCTCCGGGACTAGCGGATACAATGAGCAGTTCTTC.

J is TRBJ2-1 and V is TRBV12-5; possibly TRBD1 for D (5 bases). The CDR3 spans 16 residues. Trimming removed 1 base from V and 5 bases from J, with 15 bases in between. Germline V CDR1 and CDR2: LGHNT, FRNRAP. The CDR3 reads CASGLDVIRGDNEQFF. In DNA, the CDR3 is TGTGCTAGTGGTTTGGACGTCATTAGGGGTGACAATGAGCAGTTCTTC. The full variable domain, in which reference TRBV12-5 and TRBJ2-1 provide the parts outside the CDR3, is DARVTQTPRHKVTEMGQEVTMRCQPILGHNTVFWYRQTMMQGLELLAYFRNRAPLDDSGMPKDRFSAEMPDATLATLKIQPSEPRDSAVYFCASGLDVIRGDNEQFFGPGTRLTVL.

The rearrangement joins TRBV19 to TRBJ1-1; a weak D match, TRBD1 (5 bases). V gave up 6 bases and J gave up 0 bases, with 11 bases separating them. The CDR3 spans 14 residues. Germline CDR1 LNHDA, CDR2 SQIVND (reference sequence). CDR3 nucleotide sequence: TGTGCCAGTAGGACCAGGGAACTGAACACTGAAGCTTTCTTT. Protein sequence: CASRTRELNTEAFF. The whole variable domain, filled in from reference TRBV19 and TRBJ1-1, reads DGGITQSPKYLFRKEGQNVTLSCEQNLNHDAMYWYRQDPGQGLRLIYYSQIVNDFQKGDIAEGYSVSREKKESFPLTVTSAQKNPTAFYLCASRTRELNTEAFFGQGTRLTVV.

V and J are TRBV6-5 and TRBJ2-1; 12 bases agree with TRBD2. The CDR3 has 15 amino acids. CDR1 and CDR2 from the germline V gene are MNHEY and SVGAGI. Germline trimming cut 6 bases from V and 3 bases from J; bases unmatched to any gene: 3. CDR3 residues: CASSAGLAGYNEQFF. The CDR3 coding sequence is TGTGCCAGCAGCGCGGGACTAGCGGGCTACAATGAGCAGTTCTTC.

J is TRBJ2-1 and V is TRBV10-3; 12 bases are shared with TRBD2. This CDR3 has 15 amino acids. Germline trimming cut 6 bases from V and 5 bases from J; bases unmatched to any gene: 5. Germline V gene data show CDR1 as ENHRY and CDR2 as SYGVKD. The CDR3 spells CAIRNLAGGNNEQFF. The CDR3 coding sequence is TGTGCCATCAGAAATCTAGCGGGGGGGAACAATGAGCAGTTCTTC.

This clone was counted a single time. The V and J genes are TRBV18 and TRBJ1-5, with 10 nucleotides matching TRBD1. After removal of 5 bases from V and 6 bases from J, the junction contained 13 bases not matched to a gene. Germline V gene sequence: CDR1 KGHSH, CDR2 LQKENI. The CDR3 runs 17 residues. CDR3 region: CASSDLPGQGIGQPQHF. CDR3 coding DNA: TGTGCCAGCTCAGATCTTCCGGGACAGGGGATTGGTCAGCCCCAGCATTTT.

DNA of the CDR3: TGTGCCTACCGACAGGGCAATCAGCCCCAGCATTTT. As protein: CAYRQGNQPQHF. The J gene is TRBJ1-5, the V gene TRBV30; possibly TRBD1 for D (6 bases). CDR1 is GTSNPN and CDR2 is SVGIG in the germline V gene (reference sequence). The CDR3 totals 12 residues. Trimming cost V 7 bases and J 2 bases, with 9 bases left between them. Full variable domain (outside the CDR3, taken from reference TRBV30 and TRBJ1-5): SQTIHQWPATLVQPVGSPLSLECTVEGTSNPNLYWYRQAAGRGLQLLFYSVGIGQISSEVPQNLSASRPQDRQFILSSKKLLLSDSGFYLCAYRQGNQPQHFGDGTRLSIL.

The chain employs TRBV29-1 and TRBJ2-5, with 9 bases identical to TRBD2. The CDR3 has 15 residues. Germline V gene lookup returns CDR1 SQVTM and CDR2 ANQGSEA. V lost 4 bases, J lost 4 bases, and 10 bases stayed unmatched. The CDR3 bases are TGCAGCGTTGCCAAGCTCGCGGGGGGGAGAGAGACCCAGTACTTC. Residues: CSVAKLAGGRETQYF.

The CDR3 nucleotides are TGCGCCAGCAGCTTGGGGCCTACAGGGAGCGGGGCCAACGTCCTGACTTTC. Protein: CASSLGPTGSGANVLTF. V is TRBV5-1 and J is TRBJ2-6; D might be TRBD1 (6 bases). CDR3 length equals 17 residues. The V gene lost 0 bases and the J gene lost 4 bases, with 14 bases spanning the gap. Germline-derived CDR1 and CDR2 are SGHRS and YFSETQ.

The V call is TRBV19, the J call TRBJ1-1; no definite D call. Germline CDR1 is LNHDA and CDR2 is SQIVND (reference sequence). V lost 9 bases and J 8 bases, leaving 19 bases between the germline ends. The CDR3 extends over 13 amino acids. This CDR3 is CASAPLSREEAFF. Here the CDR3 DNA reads TGTGCCAGCGCCCCCTTAAGTCGGGAGGAAGCTTTCTTT. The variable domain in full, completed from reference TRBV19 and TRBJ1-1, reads DGGITQSPKYLFRKEGQNVTLSCEQNLNHDAMYWYRQDPGQGLRLIYYSQIVNDFQKGDIAEGYSVSREKKESFPLTVTSAQKNPTAFYLCASAPLSREEAFFGQGTRLTVV.